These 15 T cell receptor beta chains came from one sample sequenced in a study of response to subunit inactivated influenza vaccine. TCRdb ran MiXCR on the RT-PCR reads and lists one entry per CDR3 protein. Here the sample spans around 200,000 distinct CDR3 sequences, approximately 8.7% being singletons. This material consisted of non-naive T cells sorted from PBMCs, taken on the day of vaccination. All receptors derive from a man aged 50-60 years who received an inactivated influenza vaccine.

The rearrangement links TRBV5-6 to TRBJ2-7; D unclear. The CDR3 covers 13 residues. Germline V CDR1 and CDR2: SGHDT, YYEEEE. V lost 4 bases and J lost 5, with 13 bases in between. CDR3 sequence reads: CASSADLGNEQYF. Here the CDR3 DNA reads TGTGCCAGCAGCGCTGACTTGGGAAACGAGCAGTACTTC.

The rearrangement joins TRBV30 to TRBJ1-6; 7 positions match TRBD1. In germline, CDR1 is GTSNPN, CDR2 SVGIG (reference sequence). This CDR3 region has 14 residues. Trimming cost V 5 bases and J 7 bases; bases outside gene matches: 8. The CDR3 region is CAWRGGTENSPLHF. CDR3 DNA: TGTGCCTGGCGCGGGGGGACAGAGAATTCACCCCTCCACTTT. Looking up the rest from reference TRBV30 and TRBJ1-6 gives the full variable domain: SQTIHQWPATLVQPVGSPLSLECTVEGTSNPNLYWYRQAAGRGLQLLFYSVGIGQISSEVPQNLSASRPQDRQFILSSKKLLLSDSGFYLCAWRGGTENSPLHFGNGTRLTVT.

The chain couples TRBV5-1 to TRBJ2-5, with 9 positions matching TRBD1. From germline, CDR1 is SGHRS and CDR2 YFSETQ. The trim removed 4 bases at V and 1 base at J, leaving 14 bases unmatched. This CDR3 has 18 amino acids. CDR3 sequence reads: CASSLPRGTGSIQETQYF. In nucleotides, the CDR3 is TGCGCCAGCAGCCTCCCCCGGGGGACAGGGTCAATCCAAGAGACCCAGTACTTC.

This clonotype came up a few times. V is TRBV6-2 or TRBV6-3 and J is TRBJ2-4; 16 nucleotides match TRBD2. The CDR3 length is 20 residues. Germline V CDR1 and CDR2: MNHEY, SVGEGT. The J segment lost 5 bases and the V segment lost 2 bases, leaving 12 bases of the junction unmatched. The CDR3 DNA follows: TGTGCCAGCAGTTACATTCCCGGGACTAGCGGGAGGGCCCAGGAAAACATTCAGTACTTC. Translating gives CASSYIPGTSGRAQENIQYF.

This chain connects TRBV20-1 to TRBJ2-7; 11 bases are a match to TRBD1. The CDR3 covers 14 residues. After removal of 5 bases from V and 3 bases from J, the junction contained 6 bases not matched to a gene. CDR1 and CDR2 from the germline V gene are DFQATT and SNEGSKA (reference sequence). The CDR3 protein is CSAPRTGGIYEQYF. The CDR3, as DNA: TGCAGTGCTCCTCGGACAGGGGGCATCTACGAGCAGTACTTC.

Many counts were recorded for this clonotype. The CDR3, as DNA: TGCAGCGGGCAAGACCCGGGTCGCTACAATGAGCAGTTCTTC. Protein: CSGQDPGRYNEQFF. The chain has TRBV29-1 and TRBJ2-1, with D uncertain. The length of the CDR3 is 14 residues. The germline gives CDR1 SQVTM, CDR2 ANQGSEA. Trimming left V 7 bases short and J 3 bases short, with 16 bases between.

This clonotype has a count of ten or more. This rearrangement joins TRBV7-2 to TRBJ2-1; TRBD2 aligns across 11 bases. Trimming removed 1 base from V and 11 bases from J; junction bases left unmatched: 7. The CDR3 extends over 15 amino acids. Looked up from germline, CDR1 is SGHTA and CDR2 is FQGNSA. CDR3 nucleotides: TGTGCCAGCAGCTTAGTTGGACTAGCGGGCACCAAGCAGTTCTTC. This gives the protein CASSLVGLAGTKQFF.

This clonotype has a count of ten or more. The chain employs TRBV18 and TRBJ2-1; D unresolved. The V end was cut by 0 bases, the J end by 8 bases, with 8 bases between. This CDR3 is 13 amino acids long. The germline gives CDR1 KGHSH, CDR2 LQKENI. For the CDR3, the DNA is TGTGCCAGCTCACCACCGGGGATGCATGAGCAGTTCTTC. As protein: CASSPPGMHEQFF. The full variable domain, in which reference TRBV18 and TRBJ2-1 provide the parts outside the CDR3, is NAGVMQNPRHLVRRRGQEARLRCSPMKGHSHVYWYRQLPEEGLKFMVYLQKENIIDESGMPKERFSAEFPKEGPSILRIQQVVRGDSAAYFCASSPPGMHEQFFGPGTRLTVL.

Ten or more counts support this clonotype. In DNA, the CDR3 is TGCAGCGTCCTCGGGGGTCGGTTGGGTAATGAAAAACTGTTTTTT. Translating it yields CSVLGGRLGNEKLFF. The gene calls are TRBV29-1 and TRBJ1-4; a possible D gene is TRBD1 (5 bases). The CDR3 is made up of 15 amino acids. V was clipped by 6 bases and J by 4 bases, with 18 bases between them. Germline CDR1 reads SQVTM; CDR2 reads ANQGSEA.

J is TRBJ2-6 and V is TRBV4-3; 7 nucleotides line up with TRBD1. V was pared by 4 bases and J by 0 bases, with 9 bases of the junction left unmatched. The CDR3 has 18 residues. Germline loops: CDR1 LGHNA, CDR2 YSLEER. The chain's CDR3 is CASSLEPGQSSGANVLTF. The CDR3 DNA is TGCGCCAGCAGCCTAGAGCCGGGACAGAGCTCTGGGGCCAACGTCCTGACTTTC.

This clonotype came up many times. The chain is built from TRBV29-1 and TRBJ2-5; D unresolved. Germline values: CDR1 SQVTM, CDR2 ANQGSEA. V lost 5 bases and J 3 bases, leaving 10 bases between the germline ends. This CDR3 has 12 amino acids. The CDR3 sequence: CSVFPGEETQYF. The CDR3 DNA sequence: TGCAGCGTTTTCCCGGGTGAAGAGACCCAGTACTTC.

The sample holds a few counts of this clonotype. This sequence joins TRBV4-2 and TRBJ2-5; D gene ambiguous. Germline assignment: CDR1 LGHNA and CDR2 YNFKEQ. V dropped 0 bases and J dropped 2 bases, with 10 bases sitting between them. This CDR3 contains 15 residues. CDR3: CASSQDEAFQETQYF. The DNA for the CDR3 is TGTGCCAGCAGCCAAGATGAGGCCTTTCAAGAGACCCAGTACTTC.

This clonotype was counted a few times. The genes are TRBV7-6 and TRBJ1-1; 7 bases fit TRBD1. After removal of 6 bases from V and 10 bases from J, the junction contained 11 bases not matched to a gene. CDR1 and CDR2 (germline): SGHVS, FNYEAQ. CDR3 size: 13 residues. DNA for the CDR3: TGTGCCAGCAGTTCTACGACAGGGTATAGAGCTTTCTTT. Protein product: CASSSTTGYRAFF.

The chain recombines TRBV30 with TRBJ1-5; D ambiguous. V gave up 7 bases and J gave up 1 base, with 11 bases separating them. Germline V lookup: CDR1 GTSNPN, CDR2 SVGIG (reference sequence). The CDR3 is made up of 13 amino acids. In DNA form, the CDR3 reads TGTGCCTACGAAATGGGGAGCAATCAGCCCCAGCATTTT. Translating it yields CAYEMGSNQPQHF.

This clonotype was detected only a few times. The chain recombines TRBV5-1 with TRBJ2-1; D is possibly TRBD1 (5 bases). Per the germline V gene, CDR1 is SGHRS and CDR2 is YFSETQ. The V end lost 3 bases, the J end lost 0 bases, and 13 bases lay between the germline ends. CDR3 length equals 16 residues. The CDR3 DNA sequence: TGCGCCAGCAGCTCGACAGCACAAAGCTCCTACAATGAGCAGTTCTTC. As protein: CASSSTAQSSYNEQFF.